One and the same sample provided the 17 T cell receptor beta chains below, sequenced in a study. The data were produced on an Illumina MiSeq. TCRdb reworked the public reads: Q25 trimming with fastp, MiXCR clone assembly, productive beta chains retained. Every entry covers one CDR3 protein and lists the most common genes and DNA from its rows. Across this sample there are thousands of distinct CDR3 sequences, with 9.8% seen only once. The ten biggest clones cover around 6% of the sample. The sequencing input was CD4+ T cells from synovial fluid. Receptors were obtained from a human donor with rheumatoid arthritis.

Judged by abundance, this clonotype is large (0.1 to 1%). This rearrangement joins TRBV7-2 to TRBJ2-5, with D unclear. The CDR3 extends over 14 amino acids. The germline V gene encodes CDR1 SGHTA and CDR2 FQGNSA. V gave up 0 bases and J gave up 5 bases, with 10 bases separating them. CDR3 protein: CASSLAPAGETQYF. DNA for the CDR3: TGTGCCAGCAGCTTAGCCCCAGCCGGCGAGACCCAGTACTTC. Drawing the rest from reference TRBV7-2 and TRBJ2-5, the complete variable domain is GAGVSQSPSNKVTEKGKDVELRCDPISGHTALYWYRQSLGQGLEFLIYFQGNSAPDKSGLPSDRFSAERTGGSVSTLTIQRTQQEDSAVYLCASSLAPAGETQYFGPGTRLLVL.

This clonotype was detected only a few times. Here the CDR3 reads CASSWTPSTDTQYF. CDR3 nucleotide sequence: TGTGCCAGCAGTTGGACACCAAGCACAGATACGCAGTATTTT. The chain links TRBV28 to TRBJ2-3; possible D gene TRBD1, 5 bases. CDR3 length: 14 residues. Germline V gene sequence: CDR1 MDHEN, CDR2 SYDVKM. Deletions cut 4 bases from V and 0 bases from J, with 8 bases between.

This clonotype is medium-sized by share. The chain has TRBV7-2 and TRBJ2-1; TRBD1 agrees at 9 bases. The CDR3 has 15 amino acids. Looked up from germline, CDR1 is SGHTA and CDR2 is FQGNSA. With V trimmed by 5 bases and J by 7 bases, 9 bases remained unmatched. The CDR3 region is CASSRAGQGKNEQFF. CDR3 DNA sequence: TGTGCCAGCAGCCGCGCGGGACAGGGTAAGAATGAGCAGTTCTTC.

This clonotype is labeled medium-sized. This sequence joins TRBV28 and TRBJ2-1; 11 positions agree with TRBD2. V was pared by 6 bases and J by 4 bases, with 5 bases of the junction left unmatched. Germline values: CDR1 MDHEN, CDR2 SYDVKM. CDR3 length: 15 amino acids. CDR3 DNA sequence: TGTGCCAGCAGGTTGACTAGCGGGGAGTACAATGAGCAGTTCTTC. Its translation is CASRLTSGEYNEQFF.

Within the sample, this clonotype is medium-sized. The chain has TRBV28 and TRBJ2-7; TRBD1 aligns across 11 bases. In germline, CDR1 is MDHEN, CDR2 SYDVKM. CDR3 length: 15 residues. V was clipped by 1 base and J by 2 bases; unmatched bases: 1. As DNA, the CDR3 is TGTGCCAGCAGTTTATTGGGACAGGGGGCCTACGAGCAGTACTTC. Amino acid sequence: CASSLLGQGAYEQYF.

Relative to its sample, this clonotype is medium-sized (0.01 to 0.1%). This chain connects TRBV5-1 to TRBJ2-1; weak D call: TRBD2 (6 bases). The CDR3 is 16 amino acids. Germline V CDR1 and CDR2: SGHRS, YFSETQ. V lost 0 bases to trimming and J lost 1 base, with 11 bases between them. The CDR3 here is CASSLVGGTSYNEQFF. Written as DNA, the CDR3 is TGCGCCAGCAGCTTGGTGGGCGGGACGTCCTACAATGAGCAGTTCTTC.

This clonotype is categorized as medium-sized. The chain employs TRBV6-5 and TRBJ1-2, with a possible D match to TRBD1 (6 bases). Germline V gene lookup returns CDR1 MNHEY and CDR2 SVGAGI. Trimming cost V 2 bases and J 8 bases, with 15 bases left between them. This CDR3 region has 14 residues. The DNA for the CDR3 is TGTGCCAGCAGTTACGACAGGACTCGACGCGGCTACACCTTC. Translation: CASSYDRTRRGYTF.

The chain uses TRBV20-1 and TRBJ2-1; 8 bases are a match to TRBD2. V gave up 6 bases and J gave up 8 bases; unmatched junction bases: 9. The germline gives CDR1 DFQATT, CDR2 SNEGSKA (reference sequence). This CDR3 is built from 13 residues. CDR3 sequence reads: CSAAGRANYEQFF. The CDR3 region has the DNA TGCAGTGCGGCCGGGAGGGCCAACTATGAGCAGTTCTTC.

By share, this clonotype ranks as medium-sized. The chain uses TRBV20-1 and TRBJ2-2; 11 bases are shared with TRBD1. The ends lost 4 bases at V and 7 bases at J; junction bases unmatched: 8. The CDR3 is 15 amino acids. The germline CDR1 and CDR2 sequences are DFQATT and SNEGSKA (reference sequence). This CDR3 is CSAISGTGGSGELFF. The CDR3 DNA follows: TGCAGTGCTATATCCGGGACAGGGGGGAGCGGGGAGCTGTTTTTT.

J is TRBJ2-7 and V is TRBV10-3, with 8 bases that match TRBD2. CDR3 length equals 15 residues. V was pared by 3 bases and J by 2 bases, with 6 bases of the junction left unmatched. From germline, CDR1 is ENHRY and CDR2 SYGVKD. CDR3 sequence: CAISEKAGVAYEQYF. The CDR3 nucleotides read TGTGCCATCAGTGAAAAAGCGGGAGTCGCCTACGAGCAGTACTTC.

This clonotype is medium-sized (0.01 to 0.1%). The rearrangement links TRBV20-1 to TRBJ2-7; 10 bases are shared with TRBD2. CDR3 length: 14 amino acids. V lost 6 bases, J lost 4 bases, and 9 bases stayed unmatched. In germline, CDR1 is DFQATT, CDR2 SNEGSKA (reference sequence). The CDR3, as DNA: TGCAGTGCACCCCTAGCGGGAGCTGGGTACGAGCAGTACTTC. It translates to CSAPLAGAGYEQYF.

This clonotype is categorized as medium-sized (0.01 to 0.1%). The rearrangement uses TRBV20-1 and TRBJ2-1, with 11 positions matching TRBD2. V trimming: 4 bases; J trimming: 7 bases; junction bases outside the gene matches: 6. Germline V gene data show CDR1 as DFQATT and CDR2 as SNEGSKA (reference sequence). This CDR3 comprises 14 residues. This CDR3 reads CSAIRLAGRNEQFF. In DNA, the CDR3 is TGCAGTGCTATCAGACTAGCGGGAAGGAATGAGCAGTTCTTC.

In this sample, this clonotype is medium-sized. This sequence joins TRBV5-1 and TRBJ2-1; 9 positions agree with TRBD1. V gave up 4 bases and J gave up 8 bases; unmatched junction bases: 10. The CDR3 is made up of 15 amino acids. CDR1 is SGHRS, CDR2 YFSETQ, per germline. The CDR3 spells CASSIAGTGLYEQFF. CDR3 nucleotides: TGCGCCAGCAGCATTGCCGGGACAGGGCTCTATGAGCAGTTCTTC.

The rearrangement uses TRBV5-1 and TRBJ2-2; D remains unclear. Germline V gives CDR1 SGHRS, CDR2 YFSETQ. The CDR3 contains 16 residues. V was shortened by 0 bases and J by 0 bases, with 9 bases between the two germline ends. This CDR3 is CASSLGARTNTGELFF. The CDR3 bases are TGCGCCAGCAGCTTGGGGGCGAGAACGAACACCGGGGAGCTGTTTTTT.

This clonotype was observed many times. An end of the junction differs from the germline gene, which may be a read error. The chain employs TRBV20-1 and TRBJ2-3; possibly TRBD2 for D (6 bases). Germline V gene data show CDR1 as DFQATT and CDR2 as SNEGSKA (reference sequence). The CDR3 length is 13 residues. The DNA of the CDR3 is TGCAGTGCTAGATGGGACTCCACATATACGCAGTATTTT. It is translated as CSARWDSTYTQYF.

This clonotype is large by share. V is TRBV29-1 and J is TRBJ2-3, with D perhaps matching TRBD2 (5 bases). Germline V lookup: CDR1 SQVTM, CDR2 ANQGSEA. The CDR3 is 12 amino acids. V was trimmed by 0 bases and J by 10 bases, leaving 11 bases between them. Written as DNA, the CDR3 is TGCAGCGTTGAAGATCTAGGTAGCGCGCAGTATTTT. The encoded protein is CSVEDLGSAQYF.

The sample holds many counts of this clonotype. V gene TRBV20-1 combines with J gene TRBJ2-1, with 7 bases lining up with TRBD2. CDR3 length: 16 residues. V lost 3 bases to trimming and J lost 8 bases; unmatched junction nucleotides: 16. Germline V gene sequence: CDR1 DFQATT, CDR2 SNEGSKA (reference sequence). CDR3 nucleotides: TGCAGTGCTAGGCTCGGCGGGAGCACCCTGGGGGATGAGCAGTTCTTC. Translated, it gives CSARLGGSTLGDEQFF.